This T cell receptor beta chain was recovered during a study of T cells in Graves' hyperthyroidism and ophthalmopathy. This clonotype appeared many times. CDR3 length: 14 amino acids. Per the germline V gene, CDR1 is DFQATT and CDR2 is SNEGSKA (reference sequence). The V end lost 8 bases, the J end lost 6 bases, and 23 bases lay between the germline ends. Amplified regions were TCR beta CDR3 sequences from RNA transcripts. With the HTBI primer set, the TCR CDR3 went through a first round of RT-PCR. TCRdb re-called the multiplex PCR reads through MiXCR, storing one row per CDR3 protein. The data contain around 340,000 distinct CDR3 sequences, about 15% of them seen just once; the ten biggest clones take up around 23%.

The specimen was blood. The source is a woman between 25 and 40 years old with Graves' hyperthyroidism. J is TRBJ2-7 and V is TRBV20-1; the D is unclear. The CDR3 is CSSLPSGRQTEQYF. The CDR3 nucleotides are TGCAGTTCCCTCCCTTCCGGTCGCCAGACCGAGCAGTACTTC.